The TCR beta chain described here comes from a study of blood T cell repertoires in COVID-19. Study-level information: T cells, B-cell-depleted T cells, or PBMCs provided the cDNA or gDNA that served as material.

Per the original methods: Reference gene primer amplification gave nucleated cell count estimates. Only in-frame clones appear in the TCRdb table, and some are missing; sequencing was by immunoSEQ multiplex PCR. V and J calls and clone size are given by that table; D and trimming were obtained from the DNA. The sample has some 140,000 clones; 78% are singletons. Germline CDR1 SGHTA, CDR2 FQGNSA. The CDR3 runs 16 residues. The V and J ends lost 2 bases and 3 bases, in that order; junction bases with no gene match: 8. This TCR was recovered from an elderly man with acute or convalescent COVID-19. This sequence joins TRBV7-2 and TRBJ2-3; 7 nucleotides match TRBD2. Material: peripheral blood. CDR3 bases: TGTGCCAGCAGCTTATGGGGGGGGTTTTCAACAGATACGCAGTATTTT. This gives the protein CASSLWGGFSTDTQYF. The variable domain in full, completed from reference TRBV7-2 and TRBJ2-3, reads GAGVSQSPSNKVTEKGKDVELRCDPISGHTALYWYRQSLGQGLEFLIYFQGNSAPDKSGLPSDRFSAERTGGSVSTLTIQRTQQEDSAVYLCASSLWGGFSTDTQYFGPGTRLTVL.